In its sample, the clone carrying this T cell receptor (beta chain) is medium-sized (0.01 to 0.1%). The data were obtained in a study of molecular identifiers for immune sequencing clone quantification. Study context: Five portions were made in replicates from RNA of roughly 20,000 or 100,000 naive CD8 cells, and four underwent sequencing.

The CDR3 is made up of 13 amino acids. Trimming left V 1 base short and J 2 bases short, with 9 bases between. CDR1 is DFQATT, CDR2 SNEGSKA, per germline (reference sequence). Sequencing libraries of naive CD8 cells derived from around 20,000 to 990,000 sorted cells with 10%, 30% or 50% RNA. CD8+CD4-CCR7+CD45RA+ cells were sorted as naive CD8 T cells. Listed TCR primers, together with previously described methods, were used for the bulk TCR libraries. Each CDR3 protein gets one entry after TCRdb re-called the PCR reads with MiXCR. The table lists some 10,000 distinct CDR3 sequences, approximately 20% of them singletons.

This clonotype was obtained from a human donor in good health. Some libraries in this study had Jurkat cell RNA spiked in. Sequencing was carried out using naive CD8+ T cells from blood, with Jurkat cell RNA spiked in. Subset meaning: FACS-sorted CD8+CD4-CCR7+CD45RA+ naive T cells. V usage is TRBV20-1 and J usage is TRBJ2-7, with D unresolved. The CDR3 DNA reads TGCAGTGCTAGAGGGACGCTCACCTACGAGCAGTACTTC. Its translation is CSARGTLTYEQYF.